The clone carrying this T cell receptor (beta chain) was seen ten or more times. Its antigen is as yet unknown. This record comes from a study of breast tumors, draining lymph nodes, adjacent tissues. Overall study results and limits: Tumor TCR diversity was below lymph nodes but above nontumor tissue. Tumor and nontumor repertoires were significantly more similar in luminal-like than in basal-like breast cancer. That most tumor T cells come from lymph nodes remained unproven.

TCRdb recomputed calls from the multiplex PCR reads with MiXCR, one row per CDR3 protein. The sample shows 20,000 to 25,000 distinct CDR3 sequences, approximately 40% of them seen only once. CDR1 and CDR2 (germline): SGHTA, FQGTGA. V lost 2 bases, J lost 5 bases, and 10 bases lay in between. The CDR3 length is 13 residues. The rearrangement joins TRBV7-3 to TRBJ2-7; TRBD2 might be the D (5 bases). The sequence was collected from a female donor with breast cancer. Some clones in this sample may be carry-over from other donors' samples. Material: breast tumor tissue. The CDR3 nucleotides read TGTGCCAGCAGCTTAGGCGGGTTCCACGAGCAGTACTTC. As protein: CASSLGGFHEQYF.